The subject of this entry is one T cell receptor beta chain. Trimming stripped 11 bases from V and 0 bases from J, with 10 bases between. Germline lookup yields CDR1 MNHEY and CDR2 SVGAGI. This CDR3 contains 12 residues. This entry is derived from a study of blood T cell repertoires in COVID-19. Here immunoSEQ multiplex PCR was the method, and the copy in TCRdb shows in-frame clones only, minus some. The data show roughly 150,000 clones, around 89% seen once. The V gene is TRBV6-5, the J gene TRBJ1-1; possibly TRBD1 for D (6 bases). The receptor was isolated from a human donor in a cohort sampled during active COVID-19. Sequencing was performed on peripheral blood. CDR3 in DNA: TGTGCCGGGGGCAATGTGAACACTGAAGCTTTCTTT. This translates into CAGGNVNTEAFF.